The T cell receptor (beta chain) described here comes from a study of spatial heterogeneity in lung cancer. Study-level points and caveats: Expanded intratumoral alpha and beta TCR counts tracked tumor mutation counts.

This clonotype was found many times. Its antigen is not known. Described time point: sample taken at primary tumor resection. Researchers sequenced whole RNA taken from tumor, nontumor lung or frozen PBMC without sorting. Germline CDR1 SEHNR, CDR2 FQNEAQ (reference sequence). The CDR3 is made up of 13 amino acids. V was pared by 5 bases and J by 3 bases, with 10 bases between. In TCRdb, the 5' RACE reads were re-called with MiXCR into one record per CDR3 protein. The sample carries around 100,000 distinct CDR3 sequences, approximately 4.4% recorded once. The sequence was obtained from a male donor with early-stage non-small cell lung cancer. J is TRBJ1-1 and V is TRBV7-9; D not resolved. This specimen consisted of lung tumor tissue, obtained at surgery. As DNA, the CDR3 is TGTGCCAGCAGCCTGCCCGGCTACACTGAAGCTTTCTTT. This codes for CASSLPGYTEAFF.